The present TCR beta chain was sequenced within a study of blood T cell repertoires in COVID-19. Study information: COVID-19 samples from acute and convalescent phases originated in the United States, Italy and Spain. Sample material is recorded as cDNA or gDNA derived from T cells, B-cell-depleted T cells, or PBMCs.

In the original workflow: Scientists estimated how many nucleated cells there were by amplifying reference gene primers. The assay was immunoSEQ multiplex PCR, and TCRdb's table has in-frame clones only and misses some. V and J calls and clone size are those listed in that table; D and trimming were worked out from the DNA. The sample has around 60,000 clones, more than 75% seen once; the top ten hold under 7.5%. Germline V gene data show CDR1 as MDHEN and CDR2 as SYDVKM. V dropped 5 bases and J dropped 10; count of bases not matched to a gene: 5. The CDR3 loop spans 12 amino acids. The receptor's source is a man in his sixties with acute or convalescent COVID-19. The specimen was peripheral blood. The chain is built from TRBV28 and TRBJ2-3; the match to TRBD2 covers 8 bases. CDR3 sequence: CASSAPRGAQYF. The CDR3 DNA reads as TGTGCCAGCAGTGCCCCGCGGGGGGCGCAGTATTTT.